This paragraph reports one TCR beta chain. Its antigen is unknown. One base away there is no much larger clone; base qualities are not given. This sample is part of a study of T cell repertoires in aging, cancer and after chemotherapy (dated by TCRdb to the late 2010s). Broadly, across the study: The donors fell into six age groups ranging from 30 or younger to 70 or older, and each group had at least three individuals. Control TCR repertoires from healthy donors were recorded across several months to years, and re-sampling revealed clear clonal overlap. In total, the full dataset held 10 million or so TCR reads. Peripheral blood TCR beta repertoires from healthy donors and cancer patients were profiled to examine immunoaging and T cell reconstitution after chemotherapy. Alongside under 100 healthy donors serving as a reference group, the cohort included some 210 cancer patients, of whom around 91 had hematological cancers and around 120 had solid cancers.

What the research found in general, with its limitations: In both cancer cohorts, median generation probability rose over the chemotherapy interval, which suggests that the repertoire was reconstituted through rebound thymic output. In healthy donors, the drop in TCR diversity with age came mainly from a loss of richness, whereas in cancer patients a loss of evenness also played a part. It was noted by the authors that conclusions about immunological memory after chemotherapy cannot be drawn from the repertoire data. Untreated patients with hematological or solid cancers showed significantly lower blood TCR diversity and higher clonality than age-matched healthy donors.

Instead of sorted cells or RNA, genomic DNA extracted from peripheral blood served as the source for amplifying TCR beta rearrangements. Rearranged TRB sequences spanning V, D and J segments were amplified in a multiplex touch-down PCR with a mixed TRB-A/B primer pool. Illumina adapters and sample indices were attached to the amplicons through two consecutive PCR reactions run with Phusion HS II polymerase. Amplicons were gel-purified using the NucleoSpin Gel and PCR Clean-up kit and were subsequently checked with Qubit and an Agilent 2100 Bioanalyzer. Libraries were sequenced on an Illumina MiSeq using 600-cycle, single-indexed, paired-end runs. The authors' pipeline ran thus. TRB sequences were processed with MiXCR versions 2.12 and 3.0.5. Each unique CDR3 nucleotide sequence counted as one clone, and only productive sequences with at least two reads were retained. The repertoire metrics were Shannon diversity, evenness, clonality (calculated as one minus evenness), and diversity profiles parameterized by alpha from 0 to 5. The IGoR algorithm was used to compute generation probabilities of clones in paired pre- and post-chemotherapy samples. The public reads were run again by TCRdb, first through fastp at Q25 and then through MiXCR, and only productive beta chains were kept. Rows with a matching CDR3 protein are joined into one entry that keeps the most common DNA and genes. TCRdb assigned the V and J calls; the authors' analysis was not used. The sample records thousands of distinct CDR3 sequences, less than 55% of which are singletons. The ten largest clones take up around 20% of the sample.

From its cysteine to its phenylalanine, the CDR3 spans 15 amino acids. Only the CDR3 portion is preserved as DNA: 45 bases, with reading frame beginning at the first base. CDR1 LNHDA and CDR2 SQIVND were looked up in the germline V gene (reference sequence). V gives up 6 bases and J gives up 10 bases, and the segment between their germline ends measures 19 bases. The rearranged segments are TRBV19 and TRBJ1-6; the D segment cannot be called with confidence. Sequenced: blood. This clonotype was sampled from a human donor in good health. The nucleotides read TGTGCCAGTAGCCTTACCGCCAATGGAGAGTCACCCCTCCACTTT. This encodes CASSLTANGESPLHF.